A selection of T cell receptor beta chains follows, all from one sample in a study of cytomegalovirus exposure and HLA in healthy donors. The method was immunoSEQ multiplex PCR; TCRdb's version includes in-frame clones alone and lacks a portion of them. This table holds 200,000 to 250,000 clones, about nine tenths found once. Sequenced: PBMCs. The receptors shown here come from a woman under 30 in good health and CMV-seronegative. Both conserved end residues are part of each CDR3. The D gene is left open where the match is weak. Clone size appears in some rows only: once, few, many, or a class for an expanded clone.

TRBJ2-7	.	.	TRBV19	TGTGCCAGTAGCTCCGCGGGAAGAGCATACGAGCAGTACTTC	CASSSAGRAYEQYF
TRBJ1-6	.	.	TRBV14	TGTGCCAGCAGCCAAGGGATATCAGGGGTTGGATCACCCCTCCACTTT	CASSQGISGVGSPLHF
TRBJ1-1	.	.	TRBV5-1	TGCGCCAGCAGCTTGATCTGGGAGGCAGCCACTTTGAACACTGAAGCTTTCTTT	CASSLIWEAATLNTEAFF
TRBJ2-7	.	TRBD1	TRBV30	TGTGCCTGGAGCCCTACAGGGGGAGAGCAGTACTTC	CAWSPTGGEQYF
TRBJ2-2	.	TRBD1	TRBV27	TGTGCCAGCAGTACATACAGGGGGCTGGGCGGGGAGCTGTTTTTT	CASSTYRGLGGELFF
TRBJ1-1	.	.	TRBV6-5	TGTGCCAGCAGACCCTCGACCCCGGGAAACACTGAAGCTTTCTTT	CASRPSTPGNTEAFF
TRBJ2-7	once	TRBD2	TRBV5-1	TGCGCCAGCAGCTCCGGGGGAGGGCCCTACGAGCAGTACTTC	CASSSGGGPYEQYF
TRBJ2-7	many	.	TRBV6-1	TGTGCCAGCAGTGACCTCGGGGGGGGACAGGGCCCTTACGAGCAGTACTTC	CASSDLGGGQGPYEQYF
TRBJ2-5	.	.	TRBV30	TGTGCCTGGAGTGTAGGGGCCCGGGAGACCCAGTACTTC	CAWSVGARETQYF
TRBJ2-7	.	.	TRBV7-2	TGTGCCAGCAGCTTAGTTCCTACCCTTTACTCCTACGAGCAGTACTTC	CASSLVPTLYSYEQYF
TRBJ2-2	.	.	TRBV28	TGTGCCAGCAGGCCGGGAAACGTTGGCGGGAGGGAGCTGTTTTTT	CASRPGNVGGRELFF
TRBJ1-3	.	.	TRBV10-1	TGCGCCAGCAGTGAGTCGGTTAGTGCTGGAAACACCATATATTTT	CASSESVSAGNTIYF
TRBJ1-1	.	.	TRBV28	TGTGCCAGCAGCACCCCCCGCCGGGGGGGGACTGAAGCTTTCTTT	CASSTPRRGGTEAFF
TRBJ1-2	.	TRBD1	TRBV5-1	TGCGCCAGCAGACCAGGGGGCGGATATGGCTACACCTTC	CASRPGGGYGYTF
TRBJ1-6	.	TRBD1	TRBV10-3	TGTGCCATCAGGGACAGGGAAACACCCCTCCACTTT	CAIRDRETPLHF
TRBJ1-3	.	.	TRBV28	TGTGCCAGCAGATCCAGGGAAGGCGTTACTTCTGGAAACACCATATATTTT	CASRSREGVTSGNTIYF
TRBJ1-2	.	.	TRBV15	TGTGCCACCAGCAGTGGTCAGAACTATGGCTACACCTTC	CATSSGQNYGYTF
TRBJ2-3	once	.	TRBV14	TGTGCCAGCAGCCAACTCAGGGACTCCTCTCACGCGGATACGCAGTATTTT	CASSQLRDSSHADTQYF
TRBJ2-7	.	.	TRBV5-6	TGTGCCAGCAGCTCCCGACTTACCTACGAGCAGTACTTC	CASSSRLTYEQYF
TRBJ2-1	.	.	TRBV7-9	TGTGCCAGCAGCCAGGGCTCCGAGCAGTTCTTC	CASSQGSEQFF
TRBJ2-1	.	TRBD2	TRBV30	TGTGCCTGGAGTGGGCTAGCGGGAGTCAACAATGAGCAGTTCTTC	CAWSGLAGVNNEQFF
TRBJ1-5	.	TRBD1	TRBV6-6	TGTGCCAGCAGTTCCGGGACAGGGGCCGTTCAGCCCCAGCATTTT	CASSSGTGAVQPQHF
TRBJ1-1	.	.	TRBV29-1	TGCAGCGTTGTGGGAAGGGCGGGTGGCACTGAAGCTTTCTTT	CSVVGRAGGTEAFF
TRBJ1-2	.	TRBD1	TRBV27	TGTGCCAGCAGTTTATCCGGGACAGGCAGCTATGGCTACACCTTC	CASSLSGTGSYGYTF
TRBJ2-1	.	.	TRBV10-3	TGTGCCATCAGTACCGGGACTCTCGCCAAGAATGAGCAGTTCTTC	CAISTGTLAKNEQFF
TRBJ2-1	.	TRBD1	TRBV11-2	TGTGCCAGCAGCCTAGGGACAGTTAATGAGCAGTTCTTC	CASSLGTVNEQFF
TRBJ2-1	.	.	TRBV7-8	TGTGCCAGCAGCCATACATACAATGAGCAGTTCTTC	CASSHTYNEQFF
TRBJ1-1	.	.	TRBV19	TGTGCCAGTAGCCGCGGCGGGGGAGATGAAGCTTTCTTT	CASSRGGGDEAFF
TRBJ1-2	.	TRBD1	TRBV7-9	TGTGCCAGCAGCGACAGGGGATATGGCTACACCTTC	CASSDRGYGYTF
TRBJ2-7	once	TRBD2	TRBV7-8	TGTGCCAGCAGCTTATCCCGCATTATACTAGCGGGAGGTTCCTACGAGCAGTACTTC	CASSLSRIILAGGSYEQYF
TRBJ2-7	.	TRBD1	TRBV5-1	TGCGCCAGCAGCTACGATGCGGGACAGGGGGCTTACGAGCAGTACTTC	CASSYDAGQGAYEQYF
TRBJ2-7	few	.	TRBV6-5	TGTGCCAGCACCAGAATCCCCGGGGACGAGCAGTACTTC	CASTRIPGDEQYF
TRBJ2-7	.	TRBD1	TRBV27	TGTGCCAGCAGGGACAGGGGGTTCTCCTACGAGCAGTACTTC	CASRDRGFSYEQYF
TRBJ2-3	.	TRBD1	TRBV29-1	TGCAGCGTGATGACAGGGGGAACAGATACGCAGTATTTT	CSVMTGGTDTQYF
TRBJ1-2	.	.	TRBV6-5	TGTGCCAGCAGCCGCGGGCAGGGAGGAAGGGGCTACACCTTC	CASSRGQGGRGYTF
TRBJ1-3	.	.	TRBV2	TGTGCCAGCAGTGGTGGTAGTTCCTCTTCTGGAAACACCATATATTTT	CASSGGSSSSGNTIYF
TRBJ1-1	.	.	TRBV28	TGTGCCAGCAGGCCCGAGAGGGTGGCAGGGGAATTCTACATGATTGAAGCTTTCTTT	CASRPERVAGEFYMIEAFF
TRBJ2-7	.	TRBD2	TRBV7-8	TGTGCCAGCAGCTTAGCCCTAAATAGCGGGAATGTCTCCTACGAGCAGTACTTC	CASSLALNSGNVSYEQYF
TRBJ1-1	.	.	TRBV27	TGTGCCAGCAGTTTTTATGACGCGGGCACTGAAGCTTTCTTT	CASSFYDAGTEAFF
TRBJ1-1	.	TRBD1	TRBV28	TGTGCCAGCTCATACAGGGGCGGGGGGACTGAAGCTTTCTTT	CASSYRGGGTEAFF
TRBJ2-7	.	.	TRBV5-1	TGCGCCAGCAGCTTCGCCCCGGGACACACCTACGAGCAGTACTTC	CASSFAPGHTYEQYF